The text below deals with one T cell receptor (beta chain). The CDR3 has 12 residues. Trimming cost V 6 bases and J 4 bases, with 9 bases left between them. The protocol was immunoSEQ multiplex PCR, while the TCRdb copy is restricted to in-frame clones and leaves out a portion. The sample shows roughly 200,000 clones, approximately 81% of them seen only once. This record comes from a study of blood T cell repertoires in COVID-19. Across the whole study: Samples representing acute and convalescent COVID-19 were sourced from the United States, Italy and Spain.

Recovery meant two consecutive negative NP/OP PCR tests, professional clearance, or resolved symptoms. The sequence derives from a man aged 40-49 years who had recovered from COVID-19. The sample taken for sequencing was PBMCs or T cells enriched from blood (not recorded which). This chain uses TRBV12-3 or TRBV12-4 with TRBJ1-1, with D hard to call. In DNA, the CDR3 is TGTGCCAGCAGAGCGCGGGGCACTGAAGCTTTCTTT. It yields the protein CASRARGTEAFF.